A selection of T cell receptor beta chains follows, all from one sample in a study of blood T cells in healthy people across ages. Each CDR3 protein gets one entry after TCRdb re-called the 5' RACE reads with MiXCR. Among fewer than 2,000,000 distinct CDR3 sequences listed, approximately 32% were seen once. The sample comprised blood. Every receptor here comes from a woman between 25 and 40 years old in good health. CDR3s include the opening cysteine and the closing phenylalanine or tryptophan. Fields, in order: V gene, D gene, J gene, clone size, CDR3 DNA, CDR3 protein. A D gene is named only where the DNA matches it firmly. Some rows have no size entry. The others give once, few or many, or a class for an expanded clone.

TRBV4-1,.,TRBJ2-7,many,TGCGCCAGCAGCCAAGCTCTGGGGGCAGACGAGCAGTACTTC,CASSQALGADEQYF
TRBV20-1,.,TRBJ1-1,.,TGCAGCCCTCGGACGGGACTCTTGAACACTGAAGCTTTCTTT,CSPRTGLLNTEAFF
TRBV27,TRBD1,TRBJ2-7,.,TGTGCCAGCAATCGACAGGGGGCCTTCGAGCAGTACTTC,CASNRQGAFEQYF
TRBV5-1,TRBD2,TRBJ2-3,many,TGCGCCAGCAGCTCCGGGACTAGCGGAGCCACAGATACGCAGTATTTT,CASSSGTSGATDTQYF
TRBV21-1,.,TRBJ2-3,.,TGTGCCAGCAGCAAAGTTACCGGGGGGGCCTCAGATACGCAGTATTTT,CASSKVTGGASDTQYF
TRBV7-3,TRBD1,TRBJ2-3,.,TGTGCCAGCAGCTCGAGGACAGGATCGAGCACAGATACGCAGTATTTT,CASSSRTGSSTDTQYF
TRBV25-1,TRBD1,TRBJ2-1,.,TGTGCCAGCAAAGGGACAGGGCGGTACTACAATGAGCAGTTCTTC,CASKGTGRYYNEQFF
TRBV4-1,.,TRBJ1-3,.,TGCGCCAGCAGCCAAGATCGGGACCCCAGGAGGGACACCATATATTTT,CASSQDRDPRRDTIYF
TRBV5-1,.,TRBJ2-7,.,TGCGCCAGCAGCTTGTTGACAGTGAGCTCCTACGAGCAGTACTTC,CASSLLTVSSYEQYF
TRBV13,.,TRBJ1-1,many,TGTGCCAGCAGCGTCGGAGGGAAAGCTTTCTTT,CASSVGGKAFF